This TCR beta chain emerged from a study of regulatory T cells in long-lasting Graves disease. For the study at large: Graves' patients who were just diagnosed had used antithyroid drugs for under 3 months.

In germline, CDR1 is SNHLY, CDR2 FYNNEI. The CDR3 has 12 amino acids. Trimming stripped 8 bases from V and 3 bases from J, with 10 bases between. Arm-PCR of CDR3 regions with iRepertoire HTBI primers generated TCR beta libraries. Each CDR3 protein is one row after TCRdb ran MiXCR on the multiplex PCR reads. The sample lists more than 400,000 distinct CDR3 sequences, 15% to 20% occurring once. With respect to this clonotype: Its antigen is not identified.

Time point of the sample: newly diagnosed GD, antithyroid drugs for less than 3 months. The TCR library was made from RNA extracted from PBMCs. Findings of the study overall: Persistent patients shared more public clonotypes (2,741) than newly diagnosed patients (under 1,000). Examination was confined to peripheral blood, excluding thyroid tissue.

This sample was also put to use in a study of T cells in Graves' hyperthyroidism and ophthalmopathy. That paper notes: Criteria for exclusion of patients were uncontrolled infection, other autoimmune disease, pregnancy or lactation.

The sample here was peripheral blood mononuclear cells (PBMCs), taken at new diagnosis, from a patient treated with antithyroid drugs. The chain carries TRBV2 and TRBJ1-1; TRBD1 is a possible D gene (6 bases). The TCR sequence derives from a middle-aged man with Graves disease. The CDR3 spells CASRGGDTEAFF. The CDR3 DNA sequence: TGTGCCAGCCGAGGGGGGGACACTGAAGCTTTCTTT. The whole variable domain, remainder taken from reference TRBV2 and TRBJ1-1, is EPEVTQTPSHQVTQMGQEVILRCVPISNHLYFYWYRQILGQKVEFLVSFYNNEISEKSEIFDDQFSVERPDGSNFTLKIRSTKLEDSAMYFCASRGGDTEAFFGQGTRLTVV.